One sample yielded the 17 T cell receptor beta chains listed below, sequenced in a study of long-term antiretroviral therapy in people with HIV (dated by TCRdb to the early 2020s). The immunoSEQ hsTCRB v3.0 assay was used at survey level resolution to sequence the TRB variable region. TCRdb took this table from immuneACCESS and kept in-frame rearrangements with V and J called. Such tables lack part of the clones; where checked against another copy, unresolved V genes explain under half of the gap, and the rest is unexplained. The sample table lists under 30,000 clones, approximately 85% of them with a count of one. The top ten hold 8.4% of the sample. The specimen was unsorted PBMCs, collected 3 years after starting antiretroviral therapy. All receptors come from a man aged 40-49 years with HIV.

This chain's CDR3 is CASGPGRTGGYTGELFF. CDR3 coding DNA: TGTGCCAGCGGACCAGGAAGAACAGGGGGCTACACCGGGGAGCTGTTTTTT. The rearrangement uses TRBV11-2 and TRBJ2-2, with 9 positions matching TRBD1. Looked up from germline, CDR1 is SGHAT and CDR2 is FQNNGV. V lost 8 bases to trimming and J lost 3 bases; unmatched junction nucleotides: 13. The CDR3 loop spans 17 amino acids.

The chain has TRBV25-1 and TRBJ2-5, with D possibly being TRBD1 (6 bases). V lost 3 bases, J lost 2 bases, and 13 bases lay in between. This CDR3 has 15 amino acids. In germline, CDR1 is MGHDK, CDR2 SYGVNS. This CDR3 reads CASSDLGHFQETQYF. The CDR3 DNA follows: TGTGCCAGCAGTGATCTGGGACATTTTCAAGAGACCCAGTACTTC.

This clone was recorded a few times. The chain joins TRBV7-9 to TRBJ1-6; the D is unclear. The length of the CDR3 is 15 residues. Germline-derived CDR1 and CDR2 are SEHNR and FQNEAQ (reference sequence). V was cut by 2 bases and J by 5 bases, with 10 bases left in between. The CDR3 is CASSLIGVHNSPLHF. For the CDR3, the DNA is TGTGCCAGCAGCTTAATTGGGGTCCATAATTCACCCCTCCACTTT. Variable domain in full (rest from reference TRBV7-9 and TRBJ1-6): DTGVSQNPRHKITKRGQNVTFRCDPISEHNRLYWYRQTLGQGPEFLTYFQNEAQLEKSRLLSDRFSAERPKGSFSTLEIQRTEQGDSAMYLCASSLIGVHNSPLHFGNGTRLTVT.

This sequence joins TRBV10-3 and TRBJ1-2; TRBD1 is a possible D gene (6 bases). The germline V gene has CDR1 ENHRY and CDR2 SYGVKD. Trimming took off 0 bases at V and 0 bases at J, with 11 bases between the two ends. This CDR3 comprises 16 residues. This CDR3 is CAISESDSPANYGYTF. The CDR3 bases are TGTGCCATCAGTGAGTCGGACAGCCCTGCTAACTATGGCTACACCTTC.

The chain couples TRBV5-1 to TRBJ2-2, with TRBD1 matching 9 bases. The germline V gene has CDR1 SGHRS and CDR2 YFSETQ. After removal of 4 bases from V and 4 bases from J, the junction contained 8 bases not matched to a gene. The CDR3 sequence is 16 residues long. In DNA, the CDR3 is TGCGCCAGCAGCGCGGACAGGGGCGGATTCACCGGGGAGCTGTTTTTT. This translates into CASSADRGGFTGELFF.

The chain recombines TRBV30 with TRBJ2-2; D may correspond to TRBD1 or TRBD2 (5 bases each). Trimming cost V 4 bases and J 9 bases, with 15 bases left between them. From germline, CDR1 is GTSNPN and CDR2 SVGIG (reference sequence). This CDR3 region has 13 residues. CDR3 bases: TGTGCCTGGACCCTCGCGAGGGGCCGGGAGCTGTTTTTT. Translation gives CAWTLARGRELFF.

This rearrangement joins TRBV30 to TRBJ2-2; no clear D gene. The CDR3 is made up of 14 amino acids. Germline values: CDR1 GTSNPN, CDR2 SVGIG (reference sequence). Trimming left V 4 bases short and J 0 bases short, with 9 bases between. CDR3 protein: CAWTRLANTGELFF. The CDR3 DNA reads as TGTGCCTGGACTAGGTTGGCGAACACCGGGGAGCTGTTTTTT.

The chain recombines TRBV11-2 with TRBJ2-7; D not certain. V was cut by 0 bases and J by 2 bases, with 11 bases left in between. The CDR3 has 15 residues. Germline CDR1 reads SGHAT; CDR2 reads FQNNGV. The CDR3: CASSLDVAEAYEQYF. The CDR3 DNA follows: TGTGCCAGCAGCTTAGATGTAGCAGAGGCCTACGAGCAGTACTTC.

This clone appeared a single time. The chain carries TRBV19 and TRBJ2-7; 9 bases are shared with TRBD2. Germline CDR1 reads LNHDA; CDR2 reads SQIVND (reference sequence). The CDR3 loop spans 14 amino acids. After removal of 4 bases from V and 4 bases from J, the junction contained 5 bases not matched to a gene. The CDR3 nucleotides read TGTGCCAGTAGTAAGGCTAGCGGGATGTACGAGCAGTACTTC. Protein sequence: CASSKASGMYEQYF.

Concerning this clone itself: The junction differs from germline at one of its ends, possibly a read error. The chain combines TRBV5-4 with TRBJ1-2, with no clear D. The CDR3 consists of 15 residues. CDR1 is SGHNT and CDR2 is YYREEE in the germline V gene (reference sequence). CDR3: CASSLSEAGYYGYTF. In nucleotides, the CDR3 is TGTGCCAGCAGCTTGTCCGAGGCGGGGTACTACGGCTACACCTTC.

This clone was counted once. The chain recombines TRBV7-9 with TRBJ2-3; 9 nucleotides line up with TRBD1. The germline V gene encodes CDR1 SEHNR and CDR2 FQNEAQ (reference sequence). This CDR3 has 14 residues. V trimming: 4 bases; J trimming: 1 base; junction bases outside the gene matches: 0. CDR3 DNA sequence: TGTGCCAGCAGCTGGACAGGGGGCACAGATACGCAGTATTTT. This codes for CASSWTGGTDTQYF.

A remark on this clone: Germline is not matched at one junction end, which may reflect a read error. The V gene is TRBV29-1, the J gene TRBJ1-2; D uncertain. The CDR3 has 10 amino acids. CDR1 and CDR2 (germline): SQVTM, ANQGSEA. The CDR3 DNA reads TGCAGCGTTAAAGACTATGGCTACACCTTC. Its translation is CSVKDYGYTF.

The J gene is TRBJ2-7, the V gene TRBV9, with D unresolved. This CDR3 is built from 13 residues. CDR1 is SGDLS and CDR2 is YYNGEE in the germline V gene. V was pared by 2 bases and J by 6 bases, with 12 bases between. This CDR3 reads CASSVSGLAEQYF. CDR3 nucleotide sequence: TGTGCCAGCAGCGTGTCGGGTTTAGCCGAGCAGTACTTC.

The rearrangement joins TRBV7-9 to TRBJ2-6; D is uncertain. Per the germline V gene, CDR1 is SEHNR and CDR2 is FQNEAQ (reference sequence). CDR3 length: 14 amino acids. V dropped 5 bases and J dropped 2 bases, with 7 bases sitting between them. The DNA for the CDR3 is TGTGCCAGCAGCCTAGGGACTGGGGCCAACGTCCTGACTTTC. It is translated as CASSLGTGANVLTF.

V gene TRBV6-1 combines with J gene TRBJ1-4; 10 bases fit TRBD1. This CDR3 has 14 residues. The V segment lost 6 bases and the J segment 7 bases; nucleotides outside the gene matches: 5. Germline V CDR1 and CDR2: MNHNS, SASEGT. CDR3 coding DNA: TGTGCCAGCAGCGATCGGACAGGGGGTGAAAAACTGTTTTTT. Its translation: CASSDRTGGEKLFF.

The gene calls are TRBV27 and TRBJ2-2; D gene uncertain. The CDR3 extends over 18 amino acids. V dropped 2 bases and J dropped 6 bases, with 22 bases sitting between them. Germline assignment: CDR1 MNHEY and CDR2 SMNVEV (reference sequence). CDR3 DNA sequence: TGTGCCAGCAGTTTACTTGTTTCGGACGGTGTAAGACCCGGGGAGCTGTTTTTT. Translation: CASSLLVSDGVRPGELFF.

The chain employs TRBV9 and TRBJ2-3; D may match TRBD1 or TRBD2 (6 bases each). The germline V gene encodes CDR1 SGDLS and CDR2 YYNGEE. This CDR3 region has 15 residues. The V end lost 4 bases, the J end lost 1 base, and 13 bases lay between the germline ends. CDR3 nucleotides: TGTGCCAGCAGCCTAGGGGGGATCGGCACAGATACGCAGTATTTT. This codes for CASSLGGIGTDTQYF.